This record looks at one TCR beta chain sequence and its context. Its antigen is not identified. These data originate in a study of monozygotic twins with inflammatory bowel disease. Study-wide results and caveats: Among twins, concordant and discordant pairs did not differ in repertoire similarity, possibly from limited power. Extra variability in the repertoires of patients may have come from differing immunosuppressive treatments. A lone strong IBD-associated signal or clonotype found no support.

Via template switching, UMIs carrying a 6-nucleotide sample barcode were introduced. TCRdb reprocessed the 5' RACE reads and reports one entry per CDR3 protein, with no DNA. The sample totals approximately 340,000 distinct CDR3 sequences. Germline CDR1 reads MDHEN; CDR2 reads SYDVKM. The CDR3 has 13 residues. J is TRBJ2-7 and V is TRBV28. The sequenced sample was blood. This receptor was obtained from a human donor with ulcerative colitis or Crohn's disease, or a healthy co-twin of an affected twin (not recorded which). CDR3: CASTIPSSYEQYF.